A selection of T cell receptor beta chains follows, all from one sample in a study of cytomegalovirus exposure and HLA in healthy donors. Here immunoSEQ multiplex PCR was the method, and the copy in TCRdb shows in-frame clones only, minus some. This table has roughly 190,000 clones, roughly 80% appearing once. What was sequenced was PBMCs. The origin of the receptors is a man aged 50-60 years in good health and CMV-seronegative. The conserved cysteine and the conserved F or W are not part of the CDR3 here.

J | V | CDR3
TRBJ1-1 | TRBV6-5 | ASTHGTEAF
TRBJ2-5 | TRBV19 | ASSPQGLRETQY
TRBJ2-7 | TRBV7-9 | SSSAQGYEQY
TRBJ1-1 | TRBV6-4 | ARTSFRGEAF
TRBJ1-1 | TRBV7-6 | ASSSRRNTEAF
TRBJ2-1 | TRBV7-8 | ASSWNAGYSYNEQF
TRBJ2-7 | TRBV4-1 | ASSPQGPSYEQY
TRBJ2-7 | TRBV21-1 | ASSQGFSYEQY
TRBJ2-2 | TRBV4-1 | ASSPTGYTGELF
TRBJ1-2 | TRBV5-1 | ASSFGTGFGSNYGYT
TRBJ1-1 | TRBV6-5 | ASSTGTGGPEAF
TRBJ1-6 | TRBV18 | ASSRGTADNSPLH
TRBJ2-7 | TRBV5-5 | ASTLTGRAGEQY
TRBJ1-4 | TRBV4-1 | ASSPTVSANEKLF
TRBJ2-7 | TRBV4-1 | ASSRTGSRYEQY
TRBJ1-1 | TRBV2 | ASSEVPGTGGTF
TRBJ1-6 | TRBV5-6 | ASSQERDRYHNSPLH
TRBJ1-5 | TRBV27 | ASSLTRSNQPQH
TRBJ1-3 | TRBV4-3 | ASSQGTGTGNTIY
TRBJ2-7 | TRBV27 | ASRRAGVATEQY
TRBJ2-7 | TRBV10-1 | ASSESQGAHEQY
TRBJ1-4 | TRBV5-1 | ASSLGDYEKLF
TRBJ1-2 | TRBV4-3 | ASSQDGGTGVHGYT
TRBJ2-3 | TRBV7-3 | ASSPGTGGAGTQY
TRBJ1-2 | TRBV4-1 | ASSQDQASGVWGYT
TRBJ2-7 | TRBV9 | ASSIGDSFYEQY
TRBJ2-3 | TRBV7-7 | ASSSGQGDGDTQY
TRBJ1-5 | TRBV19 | ASSKGWGLGNQPQH
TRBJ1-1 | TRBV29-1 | SVTGLTGGSNTEAF
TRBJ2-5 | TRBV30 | AWTTSGGIEGETQY
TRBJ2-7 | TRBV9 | ASSGRDSSYEQY
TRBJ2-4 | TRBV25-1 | ASSSALPGGNIQY
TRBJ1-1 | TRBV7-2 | ASSIGTGGTEAF
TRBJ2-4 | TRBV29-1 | SVEARDIQY
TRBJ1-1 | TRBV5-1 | ASSPERGAGRTEAF
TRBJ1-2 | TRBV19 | ASSIILPTGTGRYGYT
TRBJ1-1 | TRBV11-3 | ASSAAVNTEAF
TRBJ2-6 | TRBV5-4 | AAGGVAGANVLT
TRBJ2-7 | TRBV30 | ARSAAGGLVEQY
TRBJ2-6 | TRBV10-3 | AIRTGPGANVLT
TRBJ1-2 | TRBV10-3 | AISESPPGNNYGYT
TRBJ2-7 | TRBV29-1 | SVGDRGYEQY
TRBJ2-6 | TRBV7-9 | SSSPRGTGFLGANVLT
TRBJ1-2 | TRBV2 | ASRRSGTGSLYGYGYT
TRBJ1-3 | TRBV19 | ASKYTDAGNTIY